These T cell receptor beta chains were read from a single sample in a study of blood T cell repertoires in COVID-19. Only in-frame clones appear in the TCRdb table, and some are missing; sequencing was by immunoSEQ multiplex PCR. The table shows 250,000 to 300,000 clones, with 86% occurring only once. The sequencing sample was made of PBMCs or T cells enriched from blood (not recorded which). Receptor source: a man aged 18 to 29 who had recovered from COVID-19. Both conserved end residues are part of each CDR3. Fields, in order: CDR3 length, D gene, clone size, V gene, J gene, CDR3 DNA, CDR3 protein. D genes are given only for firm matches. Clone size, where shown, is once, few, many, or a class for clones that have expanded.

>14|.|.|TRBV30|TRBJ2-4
TGTGCCTGCCGACAGAGACTAGCCAAAAACATTCAGTACTTC
CACRQRLAKNIQYF
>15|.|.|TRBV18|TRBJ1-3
TGTGCCAGCTCACCAGGAGTTTCCTCTGGAAACACCATATATTTT
CASSPGVSSGNTIYF
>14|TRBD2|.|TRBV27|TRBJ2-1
TGTGCCAGCAGTTTATTGGGACTAGACTATGAGCAGTTCTTC
CASSLLGLDYEQFF
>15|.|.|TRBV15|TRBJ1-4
TGTGCCACCAGCAGCTCCCCGGGACTGCTTGAAAAACTGTTTTTT
CATSSSPGLLEKLFF
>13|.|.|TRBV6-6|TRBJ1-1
TGTGCCATCGTGACGGAGATGAACACTGAAGCTTTCTTT
CAIVTEMNTEAFF
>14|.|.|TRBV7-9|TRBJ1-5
TGTGCCAGCAGCCAACGGGGGGGGAATCAGCCCCAGCATTTT
CASSQRGGNQPQHF
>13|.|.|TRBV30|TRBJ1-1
TGTGCCCCTCCCCGGGGGAGGAACACTGAAGCTTTCTTT
CAPPRGRNTEAFF
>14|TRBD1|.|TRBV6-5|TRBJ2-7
TGTGCCAGCAGAAACCGGGACAGGGGCGACGAGCAGTACTTC
CASRNRDRGDEQYF
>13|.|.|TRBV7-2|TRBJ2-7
TGTGCCAGCAGCCCCACAGTATACTCCGAGCAGTACTTC
CASSPTVYSEQYF
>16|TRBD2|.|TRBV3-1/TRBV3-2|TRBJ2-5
TGTGCCAGCAGCCCAGGACTAGCGGGGGCCCAAGAGACCCAGTACTTC
CASSPGLAGAQETQYF
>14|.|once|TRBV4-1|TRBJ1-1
TGCGCCAGCAGCCAAGGGACAGTAAACACTGAAGCTTTCTTT
CASSQGTVNTEAFF
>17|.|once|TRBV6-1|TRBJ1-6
TGTGCCAGCAGTGAAGCTGCGCACGGCTCCTATAATTCACCCCTCCACTTT
CASSEAAHGSYNSPLHF
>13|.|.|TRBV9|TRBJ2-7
TGTGCCAGCAGCGTAGGGGGCACTTACGAGCAGTACTTC
CASSVGGTYEQYF
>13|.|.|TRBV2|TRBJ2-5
TGTGCCAGCAGCCGCGACAATCAAGAGACCCAGTACTTC
CASSRDNQETQYF
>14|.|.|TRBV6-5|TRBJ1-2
TGTGCCAGCAGTTACTCGTCACAGATCTATGGCTACACCTTC
CASSYSSQIYGYTF
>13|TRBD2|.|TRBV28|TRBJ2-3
TGTGCCAGCAGTTCGGGAGGACCATATACGCAGTATTTT
CASSSGGPYTQYF
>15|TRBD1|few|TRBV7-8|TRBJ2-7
TGTGCCAGCAGCTTAGAGGGGACAGCTTACTACGAGCAGTACTTC
CASSLEGTAYYEQYF
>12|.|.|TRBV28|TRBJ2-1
TGTGCCAGCAGCTCTCCTGGCGCTGCGGAGTTCTTC
CASSSPGAAEFF
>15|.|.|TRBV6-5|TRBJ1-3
TGTGCCAGCAGGCGGGGGGCCAGCTCTGGAAACACCATATATTTT
CASRRGASSGNTIYF
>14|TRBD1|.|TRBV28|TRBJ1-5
TGTGCCAGCAGCTTAGGACAGGGCAATCAGCCCCAGCATTTT
CASSLGQGNQPQHF
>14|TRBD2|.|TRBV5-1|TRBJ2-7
TGCGCCAGCAGCTCCCCGGGGGGGTCCTACGAGCAGTACTTC
CASSSPGGSYEQYF
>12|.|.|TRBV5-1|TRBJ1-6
TGCGCCAGCAGCCCAAGCCCGGGGGCCCTCCACTTT
CASSPSPGALHF
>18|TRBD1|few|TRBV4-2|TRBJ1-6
TGTGCCAGCAGCCAAGAGGGGACGACAGGGGGGCCCAATTCACCCCTCCACTTT
CASSQEGTTGGPNSPLHF
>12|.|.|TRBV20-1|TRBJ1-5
TGCAGTGCTAGTGGGCAGAATCAGCCCCAGCATTTT
CSASGQNQPQHF
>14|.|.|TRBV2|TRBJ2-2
TGTGCCAAGCAGGCAGGGGTAAACACCGGGGAGCTGTTTTTT
CAKQAGVNTGELFF
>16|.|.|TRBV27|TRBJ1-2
TGTGCCAGCCGACCCTGGGAGTCGGCTGTGAACTATGGCTACACCTTC
CASRPWESAVNYGYTF
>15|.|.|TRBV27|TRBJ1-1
TGTGCCAGCAGTCCATTGGACTCCCTGAACACTGAAGCTTTCTTT
CASSPLDSLNTEAFF
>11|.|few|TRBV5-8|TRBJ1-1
TGTGCCAGCAGCTCTAACACTGAAGCTTTCTTT
CASSSNTEAFF
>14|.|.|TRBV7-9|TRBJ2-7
TGTGCCAGCAGCCCGCCTCTTGACAGAACCGAGCAGTACTTC
CASSPPLDRTEQYF
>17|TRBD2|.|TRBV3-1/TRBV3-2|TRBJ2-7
TGTGCCAGCAGCCAAGATAGCGGGACTACAATCTCCTACGAGCAGTACTTC
CASSQDSGTTISYEQYF
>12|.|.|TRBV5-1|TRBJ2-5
TGCGCCAGCAGCTTGAGAGAAGAGACCCAGTACTTC
CASSLREETQYF
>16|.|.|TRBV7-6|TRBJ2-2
TGTGCCAGCAGCTTAGAGACGGGGTCGGACACCGGGGAGCTGTTTTTT
CASSLETGSDTGELFF
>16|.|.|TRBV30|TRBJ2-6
TGTGCCTGGAGTCCAGGGGCCAGCTCTGGGGCCAACGTCCTGACTTTC
CAWSPGASSGANVLTF
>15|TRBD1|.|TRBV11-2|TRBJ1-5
TGTGCCAGCAGTTTACAACAGGGGGCGAATCAGCCCCAGCATTTT
CASSLQQGANQPQHF
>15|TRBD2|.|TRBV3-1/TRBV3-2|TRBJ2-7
TGTGCCAGCAGCGATTCCGGGACTAGCGGGATTGAGCAGTACTTC
CASSDSGTSGIEQYF
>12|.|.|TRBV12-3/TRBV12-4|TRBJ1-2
TGTGCCAGCAGTTTCGGACGGGAGGGCTACACCTTC
CASSFGREGYTF
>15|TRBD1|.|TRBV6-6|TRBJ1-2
TGTGCCAGCAGTCCCGGTACAGGGGGCGTGAGTGGCTACACCTTC
CASSPGTGGVSGYTF
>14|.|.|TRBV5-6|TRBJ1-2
TGTGCCAGCAGACCCCGGGGAAACCCCTATGGCTACACCTTC
CASRPRGNPYGYTF
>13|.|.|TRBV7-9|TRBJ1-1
TGTGCCAGCAACCCAACTGGGAACACTGAAGCTTTCTTT
CASNPTGNTEAFF
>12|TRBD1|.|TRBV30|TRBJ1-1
TGTGCCTGGGGACAGGGTAGGACTGAAGCTTTCTTT
CAWGQGRTEAFF
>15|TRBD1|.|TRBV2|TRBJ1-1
TGTGCCAGCAGTGAAGCGGGGGGCAGGGGGTTTGAAGCTTTCTTT
CASSEAGGRGFEAFF
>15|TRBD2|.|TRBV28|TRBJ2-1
TGTGCCAGCAGGCCCGGGACTAGCGGGAGGAATGAGCAGTTCTTC
CASRPGTSGRNEQFF
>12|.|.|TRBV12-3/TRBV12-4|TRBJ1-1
TGTGCCAGCAGGCGACAGGCATATGAAGCTTTCTTT
CASRRQAYEAFF
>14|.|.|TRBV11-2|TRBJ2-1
TGTGCCAGTTCTCCGGGGGACTCCTACAATGAGCAGTTCTTC
CASSPGDSYNEQFF
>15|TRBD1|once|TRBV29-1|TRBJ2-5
TGCAGCGTTGAAGTGCAGGGGGAGTACCAAGAGACCCAGTACTTC
CSVEVQGEYQETQYF
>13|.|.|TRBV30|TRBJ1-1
TGTGCCTGGAGTGTACAGACGAACACTGAAGCTTTCTTT
CAWSVQTNTEAFF
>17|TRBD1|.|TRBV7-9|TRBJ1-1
TGTGCCAGCAGCTTATCCGCCGGCGCAACAGGGGGCACTGAAGCTTTCTTT
CASSLSAGATGGTEAFF
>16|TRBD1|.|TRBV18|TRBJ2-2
TGTGCCAGCTCACAACCGGACAGGGGGTTCACCGGGGAGCTGTTTTTT
CASSQPDRGFTGELFF
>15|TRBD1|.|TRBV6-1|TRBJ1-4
TGTGCCAGCAGTGATCTAGGACAGGCCTTCGAAAAACTGTTTTTT
CASSDLGQAFEKLFF
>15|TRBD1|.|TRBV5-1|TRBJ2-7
TGCGCCAGCAGCGTCGCAGGGGGCGCGTCCTACGAGCAGTACTTC
CASSVAGGASYEQYF
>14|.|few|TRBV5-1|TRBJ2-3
TGCGCCAGCAGCACGGGGGTAGTCACAGATACGCAGTATTTT
CASSTGVVTDTQYF
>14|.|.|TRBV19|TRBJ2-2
TGTGCCGTCAATACGGACAAATACACCGGGGAGCTGTTTTTT
CAVNTDKYTGELFF
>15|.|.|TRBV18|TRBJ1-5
TGTGCCAGCTCACCCAGGGGTAATAGCAATCAGCCCCAGCATTTT
CASSPRGNSNQPQHF
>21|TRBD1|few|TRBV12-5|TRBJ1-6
TGTGCTAGTGGTTTGTCTTCGGGAGGACAGGGGGTAATATTTTCGAGTTCACCCCTCCACTTT
CASGLSSGGQGVIFSSSPLHF
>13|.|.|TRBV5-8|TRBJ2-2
TGTGCCAGCAGCCCGGAGCGGCCCGGGGAGCTGTTTTTT
CASSPERPGELFF